This note documents a single T cell receptor beta chain sequence. Its antigen is undetermined. These data belong to a study of cytomegalovirus exposure and HLA in healthy donors. Findings and limits, study-wide: Some public TCRs appeared in many individuals, while most sequences were rare. A prior analysis recorded that most TCR beta V segments were productive about 87% or about 30% of the time. Cytomegalovirus association was assigned to more than 150 TCR beta chains. A missense variant in DCLRE1C was later tied to TCR beta V- and J-gene trimming.

The PCR ran on 60 Vbeta and 13 Jbeta primers. Sequenced by immunoSEQ multiplex PCR; TCRdb stores in-frame clones only, minus some. The table has roughly 100,000 clones, more than 65% seen once. Germline CDR1 MDHEN, CDR2 SYDVKM. Trimming took off 5 bases at V and 4 bases at J, with 17 bases between the two ends. This CDR3 has 15 residues. This sequence was found in a woman between 18 and 30 years old in good health and CMV-seropositive. Sequenced material: PBMCs. The gene calls are TRBV28 and TRBJ1-1, with D possibly being TRBD1 (5 bases). The CDR3 region is CASSPRTRGGTEAFF. CDR3 nucleotides: TGTGCCAGCAGTCCCCGGACACGGGGGGGCACTGAAGCTTTCTTT. Full variable domain (missing parts from reference TRBV28 and TRBJ1-1): DVKVTQSSRYLVKRTGEKVFLECVQDMDHENMFWYRQDPGLGLRLIYFSYDVKMKEKGDIPEGYSVSREKKERFSLILESASTNQTSMYLCASSPRTRGGTEAFFGQGTRLTVV.